One and the same sample provided the 2 T cell receptor beta chains below, sequenced in a study of T cell responses to AZD1222 COVID-19 vaccine. Sequencing was performed with immunoSEQ multiplex PCR; in TCRdb, only in-frame clones are kept and a portion is missing. The sample shows some 110,000 clones, 88% of them seen only once. The sample in question was peripheral blood, obtained 28 days after the second AZD1222 dose. The receptors originated from an adult who received the AZD1222 COVID-19 vaccine.

The chain uses TRBV28 and TRBJ2-1, with 9 nucleotides matching TRBD2. The V gene end was trimmed by 5 bases and the J gene end by 2 bases; junction bases not matched to a gene: 4. The germline V gene has CDR1 MDHEN and CDR2 SYDVKM. This CDR3 is 15 amino acids long. This chain's CDR3 is CASSQLAGTYNEQFF. In nucleotides, the CDR3 is TGTGCCAGCAGTCAACTAGCGGGTACCTACAATGAGCAGTTCTTC.

J is TRBJ2-1 and V is TRBV18; TRBD2 aligns across 8 bases. Germline V CDR1 and CDR2: KGHSH, LQKENI. V shed 6 bases and J 3 bases; nucleotides not matched to a gene: 10. The CDR3 covers 16 residues. CDR3 sequence: CASSLLSGRIYNEQFF. The CDR3 nucleotides are TGTGCCAGCTCTCTCTTGAGCGGGAGAATCTACAATGAGCAGTTCTTC. Complete variable domain (other parts from reference TRBV18 and TRBJ2-1): NAGVMQNPRHLVRRRGQEARLRCSPMKGHSHVYWYRQLPEEGLKFMVYLQKENIIDESGMPKERFSAEFPKEGPSILRIQQVVRGDSAAYFCASSLLSGRIYNEQFFGPGTRLTVL.